The 24 T cell receptor beta chains below come from one sample, sequenced in a study of tissue T cells after allogeneic stem cell transplantation. Produced via immunoSEQ multiplex PCR; TCRdb's table is partial and in-frame only. The data show over 40,000 clones, over 70% seen once. The material sequenced was sorted cells pooled from one or two spleens. Every receptor here comes from a pool of C57BL/6 mice in good health.

For this clone: Genes here carry mouse names. The CDR3 end lies 1 residue beyond the end of the read and is filled in from the germline J gene. The V gene is TRBV19, the J gene TRBJ1-1; a weak D match, TRBD1 (6 bases). The germline V and J ends were trimmed by 4 bases and 0 bases, with 10 bases remaining between them. Germline CDR1 FNHDT, CDR2 SITEND (reference sequence). The CDR3 length is 14 residues. Incomplete CDR3 DNA: TGTGCCAGCAGTCACAGGGTCACAAACACAGAAGTCTTC. It translates to CASSHRVTNTEVF. From start to end, the CDR3 is CASSHRVTNTEVFF. The whole variable domain, remainder taken from reference TRBV19 and TRBJ1-1, is GGIITQTPKFLIGQEGQKLTLKCQQNFNHDTMYWYRQDSGKGLRLIYYSITENDLQKGDLSEGYDASREKKSSFSLTVTSAQKNEMAVFLCASSHRVTNTEVFFGKGTRLTVV.

This clone occurred once. Genes here carry mouse names. The read is 1 residue too short to cover the CDR3 end, so that end is filled in from the germline J gene. The genes are TRBV13-2 and TRBJ2-2, with D possibly being TRBD2 (7 bases). Trimming removed 0 bases at V and 3 bases at J, with 12 bases between. CDR1 and CDR2 from the germline V gene are NNHNN and SYGAGS (reference sequence). This CDR3 region has 16 residues. CDR3 bases read: TGTGCCAGCGGTGATGTAGGGGGGCGGGACACCGGGCAGCTCTAC. It is translated as CASGDVGGRDTGQLY. The full CDR3 sequence reads CASGDVGGRDTGQLYF.

Notes on this clone: Germline and junction disagree at one end, which may indicate a read error. Gene names are mouse gene names. The sequence runs out 1 residue before the end of the CDR3; the remainder is reconstructed from the germline J gene. This rearrangement joins TRBV16 to TRBJ1-3; D might be TRBD1 (5 bases). This CDR3 has 14 residues. Germline CDR1 and CDR2: SGHSA and FRNQAP. The covered CDR3 bases are TGTGCAAGCAGCATAGACAGTTCTGGAAATACGCTCTAT. It codes for CASSIDSSGNTLY. The CDR3 as a whole reads CASSIDSSGNTLYF. Combining the CDR3 with reference TRBV16 and TRBJ1-3 gives the whole variable domain NAGVIQTPRHKVTGKGQEATLWCEPISGHSAVFWYRQTIVQGLEFLTYFRNQAPIDDSGMPKERFSAQMPNQSHSTLKIQSTQPQDSAVYLCASSIDSSGNTLYFGEGSRLIVV.

As to this clone: Genes and germline come from the mouse. The read gets to within 1 residue of the CDR3 end, and the germline J gene fills in the rest. This sequence joins TRBV12-2 and TRBJ1-2, with D perhaps TRBD1 (5 bases). V was clipped by 1 base and J by 6 bases, with 8 bases between them. CDR3 length: 12 residues. Germline V gene sequence: CDR1 SGHLS, CDR2 HYDKME. The DNA read from the CDR3 is TGTGCCAGCTCTCTACGGGGACCCGACTACACC. It encodes CASSLRGPDYT. The entire CDR3 reads CASSLRGPDYTF.

About this clone: Germline and genes: mouse. The read terminates 1 residue ahead of where the CDR3 ends, so the germline J gene completes it. The chain couples TRBV12-1 to TRBJ2-1; a weak D match, TRBD2 (7 bases). CDR1 is SGHSN, CDR2 HYEKVE, per germline. The CDR3 length is 16 residues. The V gene lost 0 bases and the J gene lost 0 bases, with 11 bases spanning the gap. The CDR3 is CASSLVGGHNYAEQFF. Partial CDR3 DNA: TGTGCCAGCTCTCTCGTGGGGGGCCATAACTATGCTGAGCAGTTC.

Remarks on this clone: Here the gene names and germline are mouse. Coverage ceases 1 residue before the CDR3 finishes, and the germline J gene fills in the end. This rearrangement joins TRBV13-1 to TRBJ2-7; TRBD1 is a possible D gene (6 bases). Germline V lookup: CDR1 NSHNY, CDR2 SYGAGN. The CDR3 is 13 amino acids. With 2 bases removed from V and 4 bases from J, the gap between germline ends came to 10 bases. The CDR3 sequence is CASSERGQYEQYF. CDR3 bases read: TGTGCCAGCAGTGAGAGAGGACAGTATGAACAGTAC.

About this clone itself: Germline and genes: mouse. Read sequence stops 1 residue before the CDR3 end, and the germline J gene provides the missing end. This chain joins TRBV3 and TRBJ2-4; 12 bases agree with TRBD2. Losses at the gene ends were 3 bases for V and 0 bases for J; bases not matched to a gene: 4. This CDR3 contains 17 residues. Germline CDR1 is SNHLY and CDR2 is FYNGKV (reference sequence). CDR3 loop: CASSLGTGGRSQNTLYF. The DNA read from the CDR3 is TGTGCCAGCAGCTTGGGGACTGGGGGGCGTAGTCAAAACACCTTGTAC.

To note about this clone: Mouse gene names apply. The read gets to within 1 residue of the CDR3 end, and the germline J gene fills in the rest. V gene TRBV3 combines with J gene TRBJ1-2; tentatively, D is TRBD1 (5 bases). The ends were cut back, 5 bases at V and 3 bases at J, with 10 bases in the middle. CDR1 and CDR2 from the germline V gene are SNHLY and FYNGKV (reference sequence). This CDR3 spans 13 amino acids. CDR3 amino acids: CASSHQGDSDYTF. CDR3 bases read: TGTGCCAGCAGCCACCAGGGCGACTCCGACTACACC. The entire variable domain, with the rest obtained from reference TRBV3 and TRBJ1-2, is as follows: GPKVLQIPSHQIIDMGQMVTLNCDPVSNHLYFYWYKQILGQQMEFLVNFYNGKVMEKSKLFKDQFSVERPDGSYFTLKIQPTALEDSAVYFCASSHQGDSDYTFGSGTRLLVI.

Worth noting for this clone: Gene names are mouse gene names. The observed sequence ends 1 residue before the CDR3 terminus, with the missing tail filled in from the germline J gene. The chain links TRBV13-2 to TRBJ2-3, with D perhaps matching TRBD1 (6 bases). The germline V and J ends were trimmed by 6 bases and 0 bases, with 11 bases remaining between them. The CDR3 totals 14 residues. Germline CDR1 NNHNN, CDR2 SYGAGS (reference sequence). The CDR3: CASDRTASAETLYF. The sequenced CDR3 bases are TGTGCCAGCGACCGGACAGCTAGTGCAGAAACGCTGTAT.

Regarding this clone: Gene names follow the mouse nomenclature. The missing CDR3 end, 1 residue past where the read stops, is filled in from the germline J gene. The genes are TRBV31 and TRBJ2-3; D may match TRBD1 or TRBD2 (6 bases each). CDR3 size: 16 residues. Trimming removed 0 bases from V and 0 bases from J, with 13 bases in between. The V gene's germline CDR1 is GKSSPN and CDR2 SITVG. The CDR3 loop is CAWSLAWGPSAETLYF. The CDR3 DNA, read in part, is TGTGCCTGGAGTCTCGCGTGGGGGCCTAGTGCAGAAACGCTGTAT.

This clone has more than one count but fewer than ten. The genes are named according to mouse. The read finishes 1 residue shy of the CDR3 end, and the germline J gene is used to complete it. The V and J genes are TRBV1 and TRBJ1-3; 7 nucleotides line up with TRBD1. The CDR3 totals 13 residues. Germline CDR1 is NSQYPW and CDR2 is LRSPGD (reference sequence). V gave up 0 bases and J gave up 9 bases; unmatched junction bases: 2. The CDR3: CTCSADQGGTLYF. The covered CDR3 bases are TGCACCTGCAGTGCAGATCAGGGGGGTACGCTCTAT.

Note on this clone: Gene names follow the mouse nomenclature. Read sequence stops 1 residue before the CDR3 end, and the germline J gene provides the missing end. V gene TRBV1 combines with J gene TRBJ2-1; 11 bases align to TRBD1. Germline lookup yields CDR1 NSQYPW and CDR2 LRSPGD (reference sequence). This CDR3 is 15 amino acids long. With V trimmed by 2 bases and J by 5 bases, 2 bases remained unmatched. CDR3 DNA, as far as it was read: TGCACCTGCAGTGCACGGACAGGGGGCGATGCTGAGCAGTTC. Its protein product is CTCSARTGGDAEQF. The whole CDR3 is CTCSARTGGDAEQFF.

Regarding this clone: The gene names given are mouse names. The read ends 1 residue before the CDR3 terminus; that terminus is restored from the germline J gene. The V gene is TRBV16, the J gene TRBJ2-1, with D tentatively TRBD1 (6 bases). V dropped 3 bases and J dropped 7 bases, with 13 bases sitting between them. The CDR3 extends over 14 amino acids. The germline gives CDR1 SGHSA, CDR2 FRNQAP. CDR3 sequence: CASSFNGRGAEQFF. CDR3 DNA, as far as it was read: TGTGCAAGCAGCTTCAACGGGAGGGGGGCTGAGCAGTTC.

For this clone: Genes here carry mouse names. The read ends 1 residue early relative to the CDR3; the germline J gene fills the gap. This chain joins TRBV13-1 and TRBJ1-6, with D possibly TRBD1 on 5 matching bases. TRBJ1-6 is sorted into the ORF group, with uncertain function. Germline values: CDR1 NSHNY, CDR2 SYGAGN. V lost 0 bases and J 5 bases, leaving 6 bases between the germline ends. This CDR3 region has 14 residues. The CDR3 protein is CASSDAGDNSPLYF. The sequenced part of the CDR3 DNA is TGTGCCAGCAGTGATGCGGGGGATAATTCGCCCCTCTAC.

This clone was picked up one time. Gene names are the mouse ones. The CDR3 loop reads CASSSGTEVFF. CDR3 DNA, as far as it was read: TGTGCCAGCAGCTCCGGGACAGAAGTCTTC. The V gene is TRBV13-1, the J gene TRBJ1-1; D remains ambiguous. With the read ending 1 residue before the CDR3 end, the germline J gene is used to fill in that end. This CDR3 comprises 11 residues. The V end was cut by 5 bases, the J end by 5 bases, with 7 bases between. The germline V gene encodes CDR1 NSHNY and CDR2 SYGAGN.

Concerning this clone: Each gene name is a mouse one. The CDR3 goes on 1 residue after the read ends, and that part is filled in from the germline J gene. The chain combines TRBV12-1 with TRBJ2-2; 10 bases map to TRBD2. After removal of 4 bases from V and 7 bases from J, the junction contained 5 bases not matched to a gene. The germline V gene has CDR1 SGHSN and CDR2 HYEKVE. This CDR3 comprises 14 residues. The CDR3 reads CASSLGGRHGQLYF. The sequenced CDR3 bases are TGTGCCAGCTCCCTGGGGGGGCGCCACGGGCAGCTCTAC.

A word on this clone: Each gene name is a mouse one. The missing CDR3 end, 1 residue past where the read stops, is filled in from the germline J gene. The chain is built from TRBV19 and TRBJ1-6, with D unclear. TRBJ1-6 falls under the ORF class, with uncertain function. CDR3 length: 14 residues. Germline V CDR1 and CDR2: FNHDT, SITEND (reference sequence). Trimming stripped 1 base from V and 3 bases from J, with 5 bases between. Incomplete CDR3 DNA: TGTGCCAGCAGTATAAAACTCTATAATTCGCCCCTCTAC. Residues: CASSIKLYNSPLY. The full CDR3 reads CASSIKLYNSPLYF.

A word on this clone: Genes here carry mouse names. Sequencing ends 1 residue short of the CDR3 end; the germline J gene provides the rest. The chain carries TRBV3 and TRBJ2-3, with 10 bases that match TRBD1. Germline V gene sequence: CDR1 SNHLY, CDR2 FYNGKV (reference sequence). The J segment lost 4 bases and the V segment lost 5 bases, leaving 6 bases of the junction unmatched. The CDR3 extends over 15 amino acids. The DNA read from the CDR3 is TGTGCCAGCAGCCCGCCGGGACAGGGGTCAGAAACGCTGTAT. It specifies CASSPPGQGSETLY. The whole CDR3 sequence reads CASSPPGQGSETLYF.

This clone is a singleton in its sample. Mouse germline and gene names are used. The read halts 1 residue ahead of the CDR3 end, with the missing end drawn from the germline J gene. The chain uses TRBV29 and TRBJ2-4; 10 bases are a match to TRBD1. Germline V gene data show CDR1 as MSHET and CDR2 as SYDVDS. The CDR3 has 14 amino acids. V gave up 5 bases and J gave up 6 bases; unmatched junction bases: 5. CDR3 bases read: TGTGCTAGCAGTCCACCGGGACAGGGGAACACCTTGTAC. This encodes CASSPPGQGNTLY. The CDR3 in full is CASSPPGQGNTLYF.

This clone was seen a few times. Gene names follow the mouse nomenclature. The CDR3 extends 1 residue past the end of the read, so its final part is completed from the germline J gene. This sequence joins TRBV20 and TRBJ1-4; no clear D. Germline-derived CDR1 and CDR2 are GFQATS and STVNSAI. V was shortened by 0 bases and J by 1 base, with 6 bases between the two germline ends. This CDR3 is 14 amino acids long. CDR3 DNA, as far as it was read: TGTGGTGCTAGGGATCCCGCTTCCAACGAAAGATTATTT. The encoded protein is CGARDPASNERLF. The full CDR3 reads CGARDPASNERLFF.

Remarks on this clone: Mouse names are used for the genes. The CDR3 end falls 1 residue outside the read, so it is completed with the germline J gene. The chain uses TRBV19 and TRBJ1-3, with a tentative D call TRBD1 (6 bases). The CDR3 has 16 amino acids. Looked up from germline, CDR1 is FNHDT and CDR2 is SITEND (reference sequence). V shed 1 base and J shed 0 bases, with 11 bases lying between them. CDR3 DNA (partial): TGTGCCAGCAGTATAACCGGGACAATTTCTGGAAATACGCTCTAT. It codes for CASSITGTISGNTLY. The complete CDR3 protein is CASSITGTISGNTLYF.

For this clone: Gene labels here are mouse ones. The CDR3 end lies 1 residue beyond the end of the read and is filled in from the germline J gene. This chain joins TRBV29 and TRBJ1-1; weak D call: TRBD1 (5 bases). CDR3 length: 14 residues. Trimming shortened V by 4 bases and J by 0 bases, and 9 bases separated the two germline ends. The germline V gene has CDR1 MSHET and CDR2 SYDVDS. The CDR3 protein is CASSWGVPNTEVFF. Partial CDR3 DNA: TGTGCTAGCAGTTGGGGGGTTCCAAACACAGAAGTCTTC. Filled out from reference TRBV29 and TRBJ1-1, the complete variable domain reads DMKVTQMPRYLIKRMGENVLLECGQDMSHETMYWYRQDPGLGLQLIYISYDVDSNSEGDIPKGYRVSRKKREHFSLILDSAKTNQTSVYFCASSWGVPNTEVFFGKGTRLTVV.

This clone appeared a single time. The gene names here belong to mouse. This CDR3 is CSSRDQGVLYEQYF. The CDR3 DNA, read in part, is TGTAGTTCTAGAGATCAAGGGGTCCTCTATGAACAGTAC. The rearrangement uses TRBV30 and TRBJ2-7, with a tentative D call TRBD1 (5 bases). The DNA ends 1 residue before the CDR3 does, and the rest of the CDR3 is filled in from the germline J gene. V was clipped by 0 bases and J by 3 bases, with 12 bases between them. This CDR3 spans 14 amino acids. From germline, CDR1 is SQVVS and CDR2 ANEGSEA.

Only one count was recorded for this clone. Germline and genes: mouse. From the germline J gene comes the end of the CDR3, since the read stops 1 residue before it. The V and J genes are TRBV13-2 and TRBJ2-2, with 9 bases aligning to TRBD1. CDR3 length: 15 residues. The V gene end was trimmed by 2 bases and the J gene end by 4 bases; junction bases not matched to a gene: 3. Germline loops: CDR1 NNHNN, CDR2 SYGAGS (reference sequence). Here the CDR3 reads CASGDTGGGTGQLYF. CDR3 DNA (partial): TGTGCCAGCGGTGACACAGGGGGCGGCACCGGGCAGCTCTAC.